One sample yielded the 2 T cell receptor beta chains listed below, sequenced in a study of cytomegalovirus exposure and HLA in healthy donors. Profiled with immunoSEQ multiplex PCR; TCRdb holds only in-frame clones, not every one. The sample gives more than 150,000 clones, 75% to 90% of which show up once; around 6.7% is in the top ten. The sequenced material came from PBMCs. The receptors stem from a man in his late teens or twenties in good health and CMV-seropositive.

The V gene is TRBV7-2, the J gene TRBJ2-6; D is perhaps TRBD1 (5 bases). The CDR3 is made up of 15 amino acids. V lost 5 bases and J 0 bases, leaving 8 bases between the germline ends. CDR1 SGHTA and CDR2 FQGNSA come from the germline V gene. CDR3 protein: CASSRQRSGANVLTF. DNA of the CDR3: TGTGCCAGCAGCCGACAGCGCTCTGGGGCCAACGTCCTGACTTTC.

Only a few counts were recorded for this clone. The V gene is TRBV10-3, the J gene TRBJ1-2; TRBD1 agrees at 7 bases. V gave up 11 bases and J gave up 4 bases; unmatched junction bases: 4. Per the germline V gene, CDR1 is ENHRY and CDR2 is SYGVKD. CDR3 length: 11 residues. The CDR3 DNA is TGTGCCTCCCGGGACAGCTATGGCTACACCTTC. Encoded protein: CASRDSYGYTF.